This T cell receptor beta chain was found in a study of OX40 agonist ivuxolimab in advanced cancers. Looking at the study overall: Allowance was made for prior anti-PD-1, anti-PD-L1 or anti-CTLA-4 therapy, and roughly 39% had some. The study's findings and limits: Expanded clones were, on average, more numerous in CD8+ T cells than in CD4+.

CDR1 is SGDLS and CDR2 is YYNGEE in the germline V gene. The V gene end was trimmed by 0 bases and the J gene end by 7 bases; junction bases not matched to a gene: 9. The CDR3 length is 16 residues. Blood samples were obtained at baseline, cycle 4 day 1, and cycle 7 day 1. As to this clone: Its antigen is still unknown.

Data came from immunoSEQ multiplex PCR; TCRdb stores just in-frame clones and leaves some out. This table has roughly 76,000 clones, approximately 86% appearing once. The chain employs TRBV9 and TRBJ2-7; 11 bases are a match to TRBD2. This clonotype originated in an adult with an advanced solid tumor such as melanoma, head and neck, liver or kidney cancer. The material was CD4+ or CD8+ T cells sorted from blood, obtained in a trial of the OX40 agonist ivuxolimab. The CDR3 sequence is CASSVGLAGLSGEQYF. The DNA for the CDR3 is TGTGCCAGCAGCGTAGGACTAGCGGGACTCTCGGGGGAGCAGTACTTC.